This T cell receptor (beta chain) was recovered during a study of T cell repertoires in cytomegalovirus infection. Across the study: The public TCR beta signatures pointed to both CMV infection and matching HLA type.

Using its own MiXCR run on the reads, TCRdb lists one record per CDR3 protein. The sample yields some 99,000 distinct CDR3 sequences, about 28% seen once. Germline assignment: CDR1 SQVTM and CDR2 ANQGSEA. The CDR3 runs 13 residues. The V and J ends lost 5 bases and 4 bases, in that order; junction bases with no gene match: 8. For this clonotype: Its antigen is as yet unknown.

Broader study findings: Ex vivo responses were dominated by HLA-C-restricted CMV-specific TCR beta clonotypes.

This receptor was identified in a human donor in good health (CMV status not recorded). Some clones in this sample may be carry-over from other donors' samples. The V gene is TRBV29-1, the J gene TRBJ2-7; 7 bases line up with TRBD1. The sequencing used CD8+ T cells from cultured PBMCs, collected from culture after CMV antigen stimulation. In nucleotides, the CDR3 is TGCAGCGTTCAACAGGGGACGGCGTACGAGCAGTACTTC. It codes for CSVQQGTAYEQYF.